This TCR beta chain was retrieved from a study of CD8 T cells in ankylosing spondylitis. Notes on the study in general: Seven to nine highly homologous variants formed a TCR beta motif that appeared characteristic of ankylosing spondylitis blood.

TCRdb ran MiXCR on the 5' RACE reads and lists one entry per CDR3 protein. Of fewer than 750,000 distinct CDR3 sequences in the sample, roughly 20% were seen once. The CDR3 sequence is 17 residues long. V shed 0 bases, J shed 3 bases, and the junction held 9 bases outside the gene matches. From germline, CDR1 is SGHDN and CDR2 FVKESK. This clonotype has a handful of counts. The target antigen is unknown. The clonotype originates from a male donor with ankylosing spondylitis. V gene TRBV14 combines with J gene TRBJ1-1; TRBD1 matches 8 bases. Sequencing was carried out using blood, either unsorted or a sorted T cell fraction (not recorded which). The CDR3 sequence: CASSQERYRGVHTEAFF. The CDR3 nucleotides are TGTGCCAGCAGCCAAGAAAGATACAGGGGGGTGCACACTGAAGCTTTCTTT.